A selection of T cell receptor beta chains follows, all from one sample in a study of human T cells and chemical hapten exposure. TCRdb independently ran MiXCR on the RACE reads; one entry per CDR3 protein. Of around 40,000 distinct CDR3 sequences in the sample, roughly 12% were seen once. The sequencing here drew on whole blood, taken in connection with sensitization to the hapten diphenylcyclopropenone (DPC). The receptors originated from a middle-aged woman with alopecia areata. Some clones in this sample may be carry-over from other donors' samples. The CDR3 runs from the conserved cysteine through the conserved F or W. D genes are given only for firm matches. Clone size is given for some rows only: seen once, a few or many times, or a class if the clone is expanded.

D gene: NA; J gene: TRBJ2-3; clone size: few; V gene: TRBV6-2/TRBV6-3; CDR3 DNA: TGTGCCAGCAGTACCGTGGACAGAACCGGGGATACGCAGTATTTT; CDR3 protein: CASSTVDRTGDTQYF
D gene: NA; J gene: TRBJ2-7; clone size: NA; V gene: TRBV4-3; CDR3 DNA: TGCGCCAGCAGCCAAGTCGGGGACACCGGCTACGAGCAGTACTTC; CDR3 protein: CASSQVGDTGYEQYF
D gene: TRBD1; J gene: TRBJ2-5; clone size: few; V gene: TRBV28; CDR3 DNA: TGTGCCAGCAGGGGACGGACAGGGGAACAGACCCAGTACTTC; CDR3 protein: CASRGRTGEQTQYF
D gene: NA; J gene: TRBJ1-1; clone size: many; V gene: TRBV27; CDR3 DNA: TGTGCCAGCAGTTTATTTGGCGGGATGAACACTGAAGCTTTCTTT; CDR3 protein: CASSLFGGMNTEAFF
D gene: NA; J gene: TRBJ2-2; clone size: NA; V gene: TRBV28; CDR3 DNA: TGTGCCAGCAGTTTTCTACTAGCGAACACCGGGGAGCTGTTTTTT; CDR3 protein: CASSFLLANTGELFF
D gene: NA; J gene: TRBJ2-2; clone size: many; V gene: TRBV28; CDR3 DNA: TGTGCCAGCAGCCTTTACACCGGGGAGCTGTTTTTT; CDR3 protein: CASSLYTGELFF
D gene: NA; J gene: TRBJ1-4; clone size: once; V gene: TRBV4-1; CDR3 DNA: TGCGCCAGCAGCCAAGACCTCAGGGCTCCTGAAAAACTGTTTTTT; CDR3 protein: CASSQDLRAPEKLFF
D gene: TRBD2; J gene: TRBJ2-5; clone size: few; V gene: TRBV7-9; CDR3 DNA: TGTGCCAGCGCCATCGGGAGGGGAGAGACCCAGTACTTC; CDR3 protein: CASAIGRGETQYF
D gene: NA; J gene: TRBJ2-1; clone size: few; V gene: TRBV18; CDR3 DNA: TGTGCCAGCTCACCACCGTACGGGGTCAATGAGCAGTTCTTC; CDR3 protein: CASSPPYGVNEQFF
D gene: NA; J gene: TRBJ2-7; clone size: few; V gene: TRBV5-1; CDR3 DNA: TGCGCCAGCAGTCCAGGGGCCCTGGGGTCCTACGAGCAGTACTTC; CDR3 protein: CASSPGALGSYEQYF
D gene: TRBD1; J gene: TRBJ2-1; clone size: NA; V gene: TRBV27; CDR3 DNA: TGTGCCAGCAGTTCCCCGGGACAGGGTAACAATGAGCAGTTCTTC; CDR3 protein: CASSSPGQGNNEQFF
D gene: NA; J gene: TRBJ1-4; clone size: NA; V gene: TRBV28; CDR3 DNA: TGTGCCAGCAATACAACCGCAACTAATGAAAAACTGTTTTTT; CDR3 protein: CASNTTATNEKLFF
D gene: TRBD1; J gene: TRBJ1-6; clone size: many; V gene: TRBV6-1; CDR3 DNA: TGTGCCAGCACAGGGACAGGGGATTCACCCCTCCACTTT; CDR3 protein: CASTGTGDSPLHF
D gene: TRBD1; J gene: TRBJ2-1; clone size: few; V gene: TRBV29-1; CDR3 DNA: TGCAGCGTTCCTTCCGGGACAGGGGAAAATGAGCAGTTCTTC; CDR3 protein: CSVPSGTGENEQFF
D gene: TRBD2; J gene: TRBJ2-1; clone size: medium-sized; V gene: TRBV29-1; CDR3 DNA: TGCAGCGTTCGACTAGCGGGGGGCGATGAGCAGTTCTTC; CDR3 protein: CSVRLAGGDEQFF
D gene: NA; J gene: TRBJ1-4; clone size: many; V gene: TRBV16; CDR3 DNA: TGTGCCAGCAGCCAAGGACGTAATGAAAAACTGTTTTTT; CDR3 protein: CASSQGRNEKLFF
D gene: NA; J gene: TRBJ2-1; clone size: few; V gene: TRBV12-3/TRBV12-4; CDR3 DNA: TGTGCCAGCAGTTTAGGGGGTCTTAAGTTCTTC; CDR3 protein: CASSLGGLKFF
D gene: NA; J gene: TRBJ1-2; clone size: NA; V gene: TRBV29-1; CDR3 DNA: TGCAGCGTGCTTACCGGGATGCCTGCTAACTATGGCTACACCTTC; CDR3 protein: CSVLTGMPANYGYTF
D gene: NA; J gene: TRBJ2-2; clone size: few; V gene: TRBV27; CDR3 DNA: TGTGCCAGCACAAGAGGGGGTCAAAACACCGGGGAGCTGTTTTTT; CDR3 protein: CASTRGGQNTGELFF
D gene: TRBD2; J gene: TRBJ2-1; clone size: NA; V gene: TRBV5-4; CDR3 DNA: TGTGCCAGCAGCCCAACTAGCGGCGACAATGAGCAGTTCTTC; CDR3 protein: CASSPTSGDNEQFF
D gene: NA; J gene: TRBJ2-5; clone size: many; V gene: TRBV28; CDR3 DNA: TGTGCCAGCAGTAGTCAGGGGAGTGGGGAAGAGACCCAGTACTTC; CDR3 protein: CASSSQGSGEETQYF
D gene: NA; J gene: TRBJ2-5; clone size: many; V gene: TRBV24-1; CDR3 DNA: TGTGCCACCAGTGACCCCCTAGAGACCCAGTACTTC; CDR3 protein: CATSDPLETQYF
D gene: TRBD2; J gene: TRBJ2-1; clone size: NA; V gene: TRBV10-2; CDR3 DNA: TGCGCCAGCAGTGGGTGGAGCGGGAAAGAAGATGAGCAGTTCTTC; CDR3 protein: CASSGWSGKEDEQFF
D gene: NA; J gene: TRBJ1-3; clone size: NA; V gene: TRBV10-3; CDR3 DNA: TGTGCCATCAGTGAGGCAGGGTCTGGAAACACCATATATTTT; CDR3 protein: CAISEAGSGNTIYF
D gene: NA; J gene: TRBJ2-4; clone size: many; V gene: TRBV7-2; CDR3 DNA: TGTGCCAGCAGCTCGCCCGAAAACATTCAGTACTTC; CDR3 protein: CASSSPENIQYF